These T cell receptor beta chains were read from a single sample in a study of T cell responses to AZD1222 COVID-19 vaccine. The data were produced by immunoSEQ multiplex PCR, yet TCRdb's version contains in-frame clones alone and is incomplete. The sample records approximately 92,000 clones, 91% being singletons. This specimen consisted of peripheral blood, obtained on day 0 of AZD1222 vaccination. These receptors were collected from an adult in good health. Each CDR3 is given with its conserved first and last residue. D genes are given only for firm matches. Clone size is shown for a subset of rows, as once, few, many or a class of expanded clone.

v_gene	j_gene	d_gene	abundance	CDR3nt	CDR3aa
TRBV12-3/TRBV12-4	TRBJ2-3	.	.	TGTGCCAGCAGTTTGAATGCTGGGCAGTATTTT	CASSLNAGQYF
TRBV29-1	TRBJ1-3	.	once	TGCAGCGTTGAAGATTTCACGGGCTCTGGAAACACCATATATTTT	CSVEDFTGSGNTIYF
TRBV11-3	TRBJ2-1	.	.	TGTGCCAGCAGCCCCGGGGAGGGGGCTAGGTACAATGAGCAGTTCTTC	CASSPGEGARYNEQFF
TRBV19	TRBJ1-1	TRBD1	.	TGTGCCAGTAGGAAGGGACAGGCAGTGAACACTGAAGCTTTCTTT	CASRKGQAVNTEAFF
TRBV6-5	TRBJ1-1	TRBD1	once	TGTGCCAGCAGAAGTACAGGGGGGACTGAAGCTTTCTTT	CASRSTGGTEAFF
TRBV7-9	TRBJ2-5	.	once	TGTGCCAGCAGTCTCCCGGGCCCACGGACCCAGTACTTC	CASSLPGPRTQYF
TRBV19	TRBJ2-7	.	.	TGTGCCAGTAGTATGGCACAGGGGGGGAACTACGAGCAGTACTTC	CASSMAQGGNYEQYF
TRBV7-8	TRBJ2-1	.	.	TGTGCCAGCAGCTTTTGGCGCAGAGCCTCAAAGGGTGACAATGAGCAGTTCTTC	CASSFWRRASKGDNEQFF
TRBV28	TRBJ2-7	TRBD1	.	TGTGCCAGCAGTCCACATGACAGGGCCTACGAGCAGTACTTC	CASSPHDRAYEQYF
TRBV9	TRBJ2-7	.	once	TGTGCCAGCAAGAGGAGTGACAGTTCCTACGAGCAGTACTTC	CASKRSDSSYEQYF
TRBV5-4	TRBJ1-2	TRBD1	few	TGTGCCAGCAGACCGGGACAGGTTCTCTCTAACTATGGCTACACCTTC	CASRPGQVLSNYGYTF
TRBV19	TRBJ2-3	.	.	TGTGCCAGTAAGCCATCGGGGAGCGCAGATACGCAGTATTTT	CASKPSGSADTQYF
TRBV5-1	TRBJ2-3	.	.	TGCGCCAGCAGCTTGGGGGAGGTCTCGTTCGCAGATACGCAGTATTTT	CASSLGEVSFADTQYF
TRBV5-6	TRBJ2-1	TRBD2	few	TGTGCCAGCAGCCCGGGAGGGGGGAGCCGCTACAATGAGCAGTTCTTC	CASSPGGGSRYNEQFF
TRBV3-1/TRBV3-2	TRBJ1-2	.	.	TGTGCCAGCAGCCAACACCTGGTCTATGGCTACACCTTC	CASSQHLVYGYTF
TRBV9	TRBJ1-1	.	.	TGTGCCAGCAGCCCCCGGGGGGAGAACACTGAAGCTTTCTTT	CASSPRGENTEAFF